Below, 15 T cell receptor beta chains from the same sample are listed, as sequenced in a study of CXCR3-negative and CXCR3-positive naive CD8 T cells. General study findings and limits: The TRB CDR3s that CXCR3-positive naive cells carried were more hydrophobic than those of CXCR3-negative naive cells.

Their antigens remain unidentified. UMI labels and 5' RACE were used to prepare the TRB cDNA libraries. TCRdb reprocessed the 5' RACE reads, keeping one entry per CDR3 protein, no DNA. This sample contains roughly 100,000 distinct CDR3 sequences. The sequencing input was naive CXCR3+ CD8+ T cells from blood. Specified subset: CD45RO-CCR7+CD27+CD95- naive CD8+ T cells expressing CXCR3 (TNR3+). The receptor source for this set is a human donor in good health. Some clones in this sample may be carry-over from other donors' samples.

This rearrangement joins TRBV12-3 or TRBV12-4 to TRBJ2-3; absent DNA, TCRdb's TRBD2 call cannot be checked. The CDR3 is made up of 14 amino acids. CDR3 sequence: CASSSTSVMDTQYF.

The chain uses TRBV15 and TRBJ2-3; as DNA is missing, the TRBD2 call by TCRdb cannot be tested. The CDR3 totals 14 residues. CDR1 LNHNV and CDR2 YYDKDF come from the germline V gene (reference sequence). The CDR3 protein is CATRGGTRPDTQYF. Using reference TRBV15 and TRBJ2-3 for the parts outside the CDR3, the full variable domain is DAMVIQNPRYQVTQFGKPVTLSCSQTLNHNVMYWYQQKSSQAPKLLFHYYDKDFNNEADTPDNFQSRRPNTSFCFLDIRSPGLGDTAMYLCATRGGTRPDTQYFGPGTRLTVL.

The genes are TRBV29-1 and TRBJ2-7. The CDR3 sequence is 13 residues long. The germline gives CDR1 SQVTM, CDR2 ANQGSEA. The CDR3: CSVESERSYEQYF.

The chain has TRBV19 and TRBJ1-6; TCRdb indicates TRBD1, and absent DNA this call remains unverified. Germline-derived CDR1 and CDR2 are LNHDA and SQIVND (reference sequence). CDR3 length: 12 residues. The CDR3 reads CASRMGASALHF.

This rearrangement joins TRBV9 to TRBJ2-7. The CDR3 covers 14 residues. Germline CDR1 and CDR2: SGDLS and YYNGEE. The chain's CDR3 is CASSVDPLAYEQYF. The variable domain in full, with the rest retrieved from reference TRBV9 and TRBJ2-7, is DSGVTQTPKHLITATGQRVTLRCSPRSGDLSVYWYQQSLDQGLQFLIQYYNGEERAKGNILERFSAQQFPDLHSELNLSSLELGDSALYFCASSVDPLAYEQYFGPGTRLTVT.

The rearrangement links TRBV6-5 to TRBJ2-7; TCRdb's assignment of TRBD2 cannot be checked, as there is no DNA. The CDR3 is 15 amino acids. CDR1 is MNHEY and CDR2 is SVGAGI in the germline V gene. The chain's CDR3 is CASSSEIAAPYEQYF.

The rearrangement joins TRBV7-9 to TRBJ2-5; TCRdb's D gene call, TRBD2, goes unchecked for lack of DNA. The CDR3 is 14 residues long. Germline V gene data show CDR1 as SEHNR and CDR2 as FQNEAQ (reference sequence). The CDR3 reads CASVRGGGEETQYF.

The chain carries TRBV20-1 and TRBJ2-5. The CDR3 is made up of 14 amino acids. Per germline, CDR1 DFQATT and CDR2 SNEGSKA (reference sequence). This chain's CDR3 is CSAGRGRDQETQYF.

V and J are TRBV11-2 and TRBJ2-1. Germline V gene sequence: CDR1 SGHAT, CDR2 FQNNGV. This CDR3 is built from 15 residues. CDR3 protein: CASSLVYSYLNEQFF.

The V gene is TRBV7-2, the J gene TRBJ2-2. This CDR3 region has 16 residues. Per germline, CDR1 SGHTA and CDR2 FQGNSA. CDR3 protein: CASSLYDLSNTGELFF.

V and J are TRBV19 and TRBJ1-5; TCRdb names TRBD1, which stays unverified in the absence of DNA. Germline V gene data show CDR1 as LNHDA and CDR2 as SQIVND (reference sequence). The CDR3 extends over 15 amino acids. The CDR3 sequence: CASSIEGQPSPAQHF.

The J gene is TRBJ1-1, the V gene TRBV13. The germline V gene encodes CDR1 PRHDT and CDR2 FYEKMQ (reference sequence). CDR3 length equals 16 residues. The CDR3 loop reads CASSSTQNRLNTEAFF.

The chain carries TRBV29-1 and TRBJ1-1. The CDR3 is 12 residues long. CDR1 and CDR2 (germline): SQVTM, ANQGSEA. The CDR3 loop reads CSAEAEKPEAFF.

The chain couples TRBV7-9 to TRBJ2-5; TCRdb proposes TRBD2, but this gene call is untestable without DNA. The length of the CDR3 is 15 residues. Germline CDR1 reads SEHNR; CDR2 reads FQNEAQ (reference sequence). This chain's CDR3 is CASSSPEFSGSAQYF.

V is TRBV23-1 and J is TRBJ1-1; without DNA, the TCRdb call of TRBD1 cannot be checked. TRBV23-1 is an open reading frame, and its role is uncertain. The CDR3 contains 15 residues. The CDR3 protein is CASSQSQQANTEAFF.